These 15 T cell receptor beta chains came from one sample sequenced in a study of blood T cell repertoires in COVID-19. Clones were sequenced by immunoSEQ multiplex PCR, and TCRdb holds only the in-frame ones, with some missing. The sample yields some 56,000 clones, 73% seen once. The sample taken for sequencing was peripheral blood. The source is a woman aged 50 to 60 with active or convalescent COVID-19.

The CDR3: CASSLAGGASTDTQYF. CDR3 in DNA: TGTGCCAGCAGCTTGGCCGGCGGGGCTAGCACAGATACGCAGTATTTT. The chain recombines TRBV5-4 with TRBJ2-3, with TRBD2 as a possible D gene (6 bases). Germline-derived CDR1 and CDR2 are SGHNT and YYREEE (reference sequence). Trimming pared 0 bases from V and 0 bases from J, leaving 11 bases between. This CDR3 has 16 amino acids. Based on the CDR3 plus reference TRBV5-4 and TRBJ2-3, the full variable domain is ETGVTQSPTHLIKTRGQQVTLRCSSQSGHNTVSWYQQALGQGPQFIFQYYREEENGRGNFPPRFSGLQFPNYSSELNVNALELDDSALYLCASSLAGGASTDTQYFGPGTRLTVL.

The V call is TRBV28, the J call TRBJ2-2, with 11 bases matching TRBD1. V trimming: 11 bases; J trimming: 5 bases; junction bases outside the gene matches: 4. CDR1 and CDR2 (germline): MDHEN, SYDVKM. The CDR3 length is 13 residues. CDR3 nucleotide sequence: TGTGCCGGCGGGACAGGGGGGACCGGGGAGCTGTTTTTT. Protein: CAGGTGGTGELFF.

This chain uses TRBV28 with TRBJ2-7; D is possibly TRBD2 (5 bases). There are 14 residues in the CDR3. V was clipped by 6 bases and J by 8 bases, with 20 bases between them. Germline values: CDR1 MDHEN, CDR2 SYDVKM. The CDR3 bases are TGTGCCAGCAGCCTGAGGGAACAGCCTGGACAGCAGTACTTC. Amino acids: CASSLREQPGQQYF.

The gene calls are TRBV29-1 and TRBJ2-7; 9 positions agree with TRBD1. Per the germline V gene, CDR1 is SQVTM and CDR2 is ANQGSEA. The ends lost 7 bases at V and 3 bases at J; junction bases unmatched: 7. This CDR3 region has 13 residues. The DNA for the CDR3 is TGCAGCGCCGAGGGACAGGGAAACTACGAGCAGTACTTC. This translates into CSAEGQGNYEQYF.

The rearrangement uses TRBV30 and TRBJ1-3; 9 bases fit TRBD1. This CDR3 region has 14 residues. Losses at the gene ends were 2 bases for V and 4 bases for J; bases not matched to a gene: 3. From germline, CDR1 is GTSNPN and CDR2 SVGIG (reference sequence). This chain's CDR3 is CAWSRTGDGNTIYF. The CDR3, as DNA: TGTGCCTGGAGTCGGACAGGGGACGGAAACACCATATATTTT.

The CDR3 DNA reads as TGTGCCAGCAGTTTGGGGACGGGGGGCATTTATCTCGATGAGCAGTTCTTC. Amino acids: CASSLGTGGIYLDEQFF. The J gene is TRBJ2-1, the V gene TRBV27; possibly TRBD2 for D (7 bases). Germline V lookup: CDR1 MNHEY, CDR2 SMNVEV (reference sequence). V dropped 3 bases and J dropped 8 bases, with 23 bases sitting between them. The length of the CDR3 is 17 residues.

This clone was seen at least ten times. The V and J genes are TRBV5-1 and TRBJ1-6; 11 bases agree with TRBD1. The CDR3 length is 16 residues. V dropped 7 bases and J dropped 6; count of bases not matched to a gene: 9. The germline gives CDR1 SGHRS, CDR2 YFSETQ. The CDR3: CASRPGQGAFNSPLHF. CDR3 DNA sequence: TGCGCCAGCCGCCCCGGACAGGGGGCTTTTAATTCACCCCTCCACTTT. The variable domain in full, with the rest retrieved from reference TRBV5-1 and TRBJ1-6, is KAGVTQTPRYLIKTRGQQVTLSCSPISGHRSVSWYQQTPGQGLQFLFEYFSETQRNKGNFPGRFSGRQFSNSRSEMNVSTLELGDSALYLCASRPGQGAFNSPLHFGNGTRLTVT.

This clone was detected only a few times. For the CDR3, the DNA is TGTGCCAGCAGTCTACAGGGGGCGGAAGCCTACGAGCAGTACTTC. Protein: CASSLQGAEAYEQYF. The V call is TRBV27, the J call TRBJ2-7; TRBD1 matches at 9 bases. V lost 5 bases, J lost 2 bases, and 7 bases stayed unmatched. The CDR3 runs to 15 residues. Looked up from germline, CDR1 is MNHEY and CDR2 is SMNVEV (reference sequence).

Points on this clone: Since the CDR3 does not end with the conserved phenylalanine or tryptophan, this likely comes from a read error. Because the CDR3's place on the DNA is in doubt, the DNA is left out and the CDR3 is given as listed by TCRdb. The V call is TRBV6-7, the J call TRBJ2-7; the table calls TRBD2, which could not be checked here. TRBV6-7 falls under the ORF class, with uncertain function. Including both end residues, the CDR3 is 16 amino acids long. CDR3: CASSYSESGTSGRAVL.

This clone was seen a handful of times. The J gene is TRBJ1-3, the V gene TRBV10-3; 8 bases agree with TRBD1. The CDR3 contains 19 residues. Per germline, CDR1 ENHRY and CDR2 SYGVKD. The junction had 14 bases not matched to a gene; V was cut back by 0 bases and J by 4 bases. CDR3: CAISESRGGRGRGGNTIYF. The CDR3 DNA follows: TGTGCCATCAGTGAGTCGAGGGGAGGCAGGGGGCGCGGAGGAAACACCATATATTTT.

The gene calls are TRBV24-1 and TRBJ2-1, with TRBD2 identical over 9 bases. V shed 4 bases and J 8 bases; nucleotides not matched to a gene: 8. The germline V gene has CDR1 KGHDR and CDR2 SFDVKD. This CDR3 has 15 amino acids. CDR3 amino acids: CATSDSSGISDEQFF. CDR3 in DNA: TGTGCCACCAGTGACTCTAGCGGGATCTCGGATGAGCAGTTCTTC.

A note on this clone: The sample carries other DNA sequences with the same CDR3. The rearrangement joins TRBV11-2 to TRBJ2-2; TRBD2 agrees at 7 bases. V shed 5 bases, J shed 1 base, and the junction held 7 bases outside the gene matches. The CDR3 consists of 16 residues. Germline CDR1 reads SGHAT; CDR2 reads FQNNGV. CDR3 protein: CASSLTSPRNTGELFF. The CDR3 DNA sequence: TGTGCCAGCAGCCTGACTAGCCCGAGGAACACCGGGGAGCTGTTTTTT.

The chain couples TRBV7-6 to TRBJ2-7; D tentatively fits TRBD1 or TRBD2 (6 bases each). CDR1 is SGHVS, CDR2 FNYEAQ, per germline. The CDR3 length is 15 residues. V lost 5 bases, J lost 3 bases, and 17 bases lay in between. The CDR3 DNA is TGTGCCAGCAGCGTAGGGGGGCAACTAGTCTACGAGCAGTACTTC. It specifies CASSVGGQLVYEQYF.

The chain uses TRBV29-1 and TRBJ2-7; 8 nucleotides align to TRBD2. Germline V gene lookup returns CDR1 SQVTM and CDR2 ANQGSEA. CDR3 size: 15 residues. After removal of 4 bases from V and 4 bases from J, the junction contained 12 bases not matched to a gene. The CDR3 is CSVGGGSSEIYEQYF. The CDR3 DNA reads as TGCAGCGTTGGCGGGGGGTCTAGCGAGATTTACGAGCAGTACTTC.

This clone was counted a single time. The CDR3 region has the DNA TGTGCCACCAGCAGAGATCTCCCTGCCTACAATGAGCAGTTCTTC. This translates into CATSRDLPAYNEQFF. The rearrangement joins TRBV15 to TRBJ2-1, with D unclear. The ends were cut back, 0 bases at V and 2 bases at J, with 8 bases in the middle. Looked up from germline, CDR1 is LNHNV and CDR2 is YYDKDF (reference sequence). CDR3 size: 15 residues.